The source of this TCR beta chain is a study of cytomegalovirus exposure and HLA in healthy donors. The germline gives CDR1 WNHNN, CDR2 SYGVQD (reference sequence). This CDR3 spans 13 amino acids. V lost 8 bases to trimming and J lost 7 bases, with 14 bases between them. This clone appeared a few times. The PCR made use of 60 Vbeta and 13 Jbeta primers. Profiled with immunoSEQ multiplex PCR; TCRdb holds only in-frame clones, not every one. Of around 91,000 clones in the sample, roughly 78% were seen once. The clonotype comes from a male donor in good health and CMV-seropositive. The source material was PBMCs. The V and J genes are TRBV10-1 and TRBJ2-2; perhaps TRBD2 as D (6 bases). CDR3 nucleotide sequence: TGCGCCAGCGCTACGGGAGCGTACGGGGAGCTGTTTTTT. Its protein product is CASATGAYGELFF.